This TCR beta chain was captured in a study of blood T cell repertoires in COVID-19. Study overall: Samples representing acute and convalescent COVID-19 were sourced from the United States, Italy and Spain. T cells, B-cell-depleted T cells, or PBMCs provided the cDNA or gDNA that served as material.

Source study methods: Estimation of nucleated cell counts relied on the amplification of reference gene primers. Some clones are missing from TCRdb's copy, which holds only in-frame ones; the method was immunoSEQ multiplex PCR. V, J and clone size are those of that table, while D and trimming were read from the DNA. Here the sample spans approximately 200,000 clones, around 89% being singletons. Losses at the gene ends were 6 bases for V and 1 base for J; bases not matched to a gene: 3. Germline lookup yields CDR1 KGHSH and CDR2 LQKENI. This CDR3 has 17 residues. This clonotype was sampled from a woman aged 25 to 39 with acute or convalescent COVID-19. The chain combines TRBV18 with TRBJ2-2; 15 bases align to TRBD2. Input material: peripheral blood. The CDR3 nucleotides are TGTGCCAGCTCGCCGGGACTAGCGGGAGGGAACACCGGGGAGCTGTTTTTT. The encoded protein is CASSPGLAGGNTGELFF.